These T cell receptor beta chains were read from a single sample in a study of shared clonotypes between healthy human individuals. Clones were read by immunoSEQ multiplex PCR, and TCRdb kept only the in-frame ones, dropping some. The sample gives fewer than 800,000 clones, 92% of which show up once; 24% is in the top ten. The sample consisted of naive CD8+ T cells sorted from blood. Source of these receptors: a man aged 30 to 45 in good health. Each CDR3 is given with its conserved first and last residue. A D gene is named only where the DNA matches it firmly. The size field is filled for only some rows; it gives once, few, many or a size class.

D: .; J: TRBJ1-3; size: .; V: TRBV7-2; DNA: TGTGCCAGCAGCTCTCATGTGGACAGCTCTGGAAACACCATATATTTT; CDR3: CASSSHVDSSGNTIYF
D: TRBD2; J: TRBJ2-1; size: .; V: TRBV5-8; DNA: TGTGCCAGCAGCCATGGACTAGCGGGAGCTACTGAGCAGTTCTTC; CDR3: CASSHGLAGATEQFF
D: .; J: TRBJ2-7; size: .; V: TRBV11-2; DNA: TGTGCCAGCAGCCGTCCGGACGGCTACTACGAGCAGTACTTC; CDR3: CASSRPDGYYEQYF
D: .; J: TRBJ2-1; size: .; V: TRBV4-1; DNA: TGCGCCAGCACCTCGAGGGAGGATGAGCAGTTCTTC; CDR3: CASTSREDEQFF
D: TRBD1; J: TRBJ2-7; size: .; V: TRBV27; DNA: TGTGCCAGCAGGGATATCGGGACAGGAACCTACGAGCAGTACTTC; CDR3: CASRDIGTGTYEQYF
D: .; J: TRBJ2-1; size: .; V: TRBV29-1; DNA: TGCAGCGTTGGAGGAGCTAGCTCCTACAATGAGCAGTTCTTC; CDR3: CSVGGASSYNEQFF
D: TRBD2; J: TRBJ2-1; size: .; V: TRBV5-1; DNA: TGCGCCAGCAGCTTGGATACTAGCGGGCCCTACAATGAGCAGTTCTTC; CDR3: CASSLDTSGPYNEQFF
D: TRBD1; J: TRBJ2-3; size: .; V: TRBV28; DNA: TGTGCCAGCAGCCTACGGGACAGGGGTACGTCCGATACGCAGTATTTT; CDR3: CASSLRDRGTSDTQYF
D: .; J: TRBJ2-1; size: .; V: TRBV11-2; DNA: TGTGCCAGCAGACGCATTCGAGACAATGAGCAGTTCTTC; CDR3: CASRRIRDNEQFF
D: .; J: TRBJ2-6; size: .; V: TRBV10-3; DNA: TGTGCCATCAGTGAAGAAGGCGCTGGGGCCAACGTCCTGACTTTC; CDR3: CAISEEGAGANVLTF
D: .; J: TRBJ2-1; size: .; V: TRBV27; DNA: TGTGCCAGCAGTTTGGAGGGGGATGGATCCTACAATGAGCAGTTCTTC; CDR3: CASSLEGDGSYNEQFF
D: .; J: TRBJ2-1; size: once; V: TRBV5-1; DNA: TGCGCCAGCAGCTTGGGGCTTAGCGGTTTTCGCTACAATGAGCAGTTCTTC; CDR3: CASSLGLSGFRYNEQFF
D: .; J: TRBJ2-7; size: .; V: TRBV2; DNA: TGTGCCAGCAGTCCGACAGGAGCCTACGAGCAGTACTTC; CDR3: CASSPTGAYEQYF
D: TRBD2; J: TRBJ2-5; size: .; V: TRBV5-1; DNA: TGCGCCAGCAGCTACTTAGGACTAGTAAGTGAGACCCAGTACTTC; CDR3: CASSYLGLVSETQYF
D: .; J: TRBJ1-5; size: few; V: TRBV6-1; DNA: TGTGCCGCGGGACTCACTGGGAATCAGCCCCAGCATTTT; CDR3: CAAGLTGNQPQHF
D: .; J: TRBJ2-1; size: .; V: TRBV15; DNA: TGTGCCACCAGCAGAGATACGAGCGGACACAATGAGCAGTTCTTC; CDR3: CATSRDTSGHNEQFF
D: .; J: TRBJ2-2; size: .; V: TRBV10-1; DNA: TGCGCCAGCAGTCCGACAGGGAACACCGGGGAGCTGTTTTTT; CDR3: CASSPTGNTGELFF
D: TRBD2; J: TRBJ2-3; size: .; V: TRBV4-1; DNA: TGCGCCAGCAGCCAAGGGCCCGGGGGGGGAACAGATACGCAGTATTTT; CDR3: CASSQGPGGGTDTQYF
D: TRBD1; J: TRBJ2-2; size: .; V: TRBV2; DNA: TGTGCCAGCAGCGGTGACAGGGTAAAGACCGGGGAGCTGTTTTTT; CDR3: CASSGDRVKTGELFF
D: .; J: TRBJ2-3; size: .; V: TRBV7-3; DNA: TGTGCCAGCAGCTTATTTGGAGCGGATACGCAGTATTTT; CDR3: CASSLFGADTQYF
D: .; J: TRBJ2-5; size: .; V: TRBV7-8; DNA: TGTGCCAGCAGCCACAGCCGGACACCGAAAGAGACCCAGTACTTC; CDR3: CASSHSRTPKETQYF
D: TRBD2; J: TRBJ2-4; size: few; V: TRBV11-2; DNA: TGTGCCAGCAGAATAGAGGCTAGCGGGAGAATTGAGGCCAAAAACATTCAGTACTTC; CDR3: CASRIEASGRIEAKNIQYF
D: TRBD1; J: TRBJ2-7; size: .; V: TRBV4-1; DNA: TGCGCCAGCAGCCAAGATGGTACAGGGGATACCTACGAGCAGTACTTC; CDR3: CASSQDGTGDTYEQYF
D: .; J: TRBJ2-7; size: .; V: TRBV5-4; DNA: TGTGCCAGCAGCTTGGTAGGGGAGCAGTACTTC; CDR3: CASSLVGEQYF
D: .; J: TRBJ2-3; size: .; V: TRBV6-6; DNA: TGTGCCAGCAGTTACCCCCTCCTGGGAGGCACAGATACGCAGTATTTT; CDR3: CASSYPLLGGTDTQYF
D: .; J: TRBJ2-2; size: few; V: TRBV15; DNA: TGTGCCACCAGCAACGAGGAACGGGGTGAAGCCGGGGAGCTGTTTTTT; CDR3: CATSNEERGEAGELFF
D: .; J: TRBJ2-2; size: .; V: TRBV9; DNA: TGTGCCAGCAGCGAGGGAGGAGGGACCGGGGAGCTGTTTTTT; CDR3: CASSEGGGTGELFF
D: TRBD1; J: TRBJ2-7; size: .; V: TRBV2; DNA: TGTGCCATACGACAGGGGTCCTACGAGCAGTACTTC; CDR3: CAIRQGSYEQYF
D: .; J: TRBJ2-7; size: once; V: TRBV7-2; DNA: TGTGCCAGCAGCTTAGAACTTCTTTACGAGCAGTACTTC; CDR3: CASSLELLYEQYF
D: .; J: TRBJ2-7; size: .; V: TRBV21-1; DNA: TGTGCCAGCAGCAAAGCGACGACAAATTACGAGCAGTACTTC; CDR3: CASSKATTNYEQYF
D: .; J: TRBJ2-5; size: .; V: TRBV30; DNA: TGTGCCTGGAGTGTGACTTTGCAAGAGACCCAGTACTTC; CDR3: CAWSVTLQETQYF
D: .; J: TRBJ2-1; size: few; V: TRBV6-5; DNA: TGTGCCAGCAGTTATTGGCAGGGTAACAATGAGCAGTTCTTC; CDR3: CASSYWQGNNEQFF
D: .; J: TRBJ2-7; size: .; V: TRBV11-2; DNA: TGTGCCAGCAACATTGGGCAGGGATACGAGCAGTACTTC; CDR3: CASNIGQGYEQYF
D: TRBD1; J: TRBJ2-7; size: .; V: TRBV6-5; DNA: TGTGCCAGCAGTTTCACAGGGGGTTACAATGTGTACGAGCAGTACTTC; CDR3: CASSFTGGYNVYEQYF
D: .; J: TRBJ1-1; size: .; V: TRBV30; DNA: TGTGCCTGGAGTGTCGGCACTGAAGCTTTCTTT; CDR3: CAWSVGTEAFF
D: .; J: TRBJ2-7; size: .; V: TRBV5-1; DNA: TGCGCCAGCAGCTTGGGGACCGGGACGGATTCCTACGAGCAGTACTTC; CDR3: CASSLGTGTDSYEQYF
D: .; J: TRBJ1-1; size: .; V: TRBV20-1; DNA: TGCAGTGCCAGGGCGAACACTGAAGCTTTCTTT; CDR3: CSARANTEAFF
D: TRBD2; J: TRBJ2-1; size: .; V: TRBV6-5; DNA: TGTGCCAGCAGTCCCCGGGCAAGCGGGAGTGAGGAGCAGTTCTTC; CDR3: CASSPRASGSEEQFF
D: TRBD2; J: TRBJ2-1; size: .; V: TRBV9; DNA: TGTGCCAGCAGCGGCAGCGGGAGGGCAGACAATGAGCAGTTCTTC; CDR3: CASSGSGRADNEQFF
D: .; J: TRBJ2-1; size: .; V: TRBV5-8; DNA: TGTGCCAGCAGCCGGAATTGGGTGGCGGGTTCCAATGAGCAGTTCTTC; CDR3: CASSRNWVAGSNEQFF
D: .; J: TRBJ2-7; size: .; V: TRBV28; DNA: TGTGCCAGCAGGATGGACGGTTACGAGCAGTACTTC; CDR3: CASRMDGYEQYF
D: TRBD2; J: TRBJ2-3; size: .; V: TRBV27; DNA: TGTGCCAGCAGTTTATCGCCCCTCCTCGGGACTAGCGGGGGGGATACGCAGTATTTT; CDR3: CASSLSPLLGTSGGDTQYF
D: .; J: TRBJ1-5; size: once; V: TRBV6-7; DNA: TGTGCCAGCACTATAACGACAGTTAGCAATCAGCCCCAGCATTTT; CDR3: CASTITTVSNQPQHF
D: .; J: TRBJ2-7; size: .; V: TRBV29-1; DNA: TGCAGCGTTGAAGATCAGAAGACCTACGAGCAGTACTTC; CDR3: CSVEDQKTYEQYF
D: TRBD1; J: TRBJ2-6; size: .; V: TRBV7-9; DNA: TGTGCCAGCAGGACAGGGTCTGGGGCCAACGTCCTGACTTTC; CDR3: CASRTGSGANVLTF
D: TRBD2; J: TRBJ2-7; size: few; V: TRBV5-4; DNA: TGTGCCAGCAGGGACCTAGCGGGAGGTCCCCACGAGCAGTACTTC; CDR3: CASRDLAGGPHEQYF
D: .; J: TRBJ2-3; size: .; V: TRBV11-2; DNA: TGTGCCAGCAGCCTGGGACTCCTCACAGATACGCAGTATTTT; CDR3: CASSLGLLTDTQYF
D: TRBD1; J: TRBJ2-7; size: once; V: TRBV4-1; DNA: TGCGCCAGCAGCCAAGATAAAACAGGGGAATACTACGAGCAGTACTTC; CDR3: CASSQDKTGEYYEQYF
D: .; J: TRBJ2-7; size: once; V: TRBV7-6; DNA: TGTGCCAGCAGCGCTTCCGGGTACGAGCAGTACTTC; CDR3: CASSASGYEQYF
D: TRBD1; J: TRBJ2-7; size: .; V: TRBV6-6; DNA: TGTGCCAGCAGTTACGGACAGGGAAGTTCCTACGAGCAGTACTTC; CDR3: CASSYGQGSSYEQYF
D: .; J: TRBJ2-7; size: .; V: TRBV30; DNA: TGTGCCTGGAGTGTGGGACACAACTACGAGCAGTACTTC; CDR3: CAWSVGHNYEQYF
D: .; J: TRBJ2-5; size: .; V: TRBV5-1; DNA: TGCGCCAGCAGCCGGGACCCCCTGGGGGAGACCCAGTACTTC; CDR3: CASSRDPLGETQYF